Listed here are 21 T cell receptor beta chains from one sample, sequenced in a study of cytomegalovirus exposure and HLA in healthy donors. The PCR was carried out with 60 Vbeta primers and 13 Jbeta primers. Some clones are missing from TCRdb's copy, which holds only in-frame ones; the method was immunoSEQ multiplex PCR. The sample includes some 110,000 clones. The source material was PBMCs. The origin of the receptors is a man aged 35 to 55 in good health and CMV-seronegative.

The chain uses TRBV30 and TRBJ1-2; D is perhaps TRBD1 (6 bases). The CDR3 has 11 amino acids. Trimming removed 5 bases at V and 8 bases at J, with 12 bases between. CDR1 and CDR2 from the germline V gene are GTSNPN and SVGIG (reference sequence). The chain's CDR3 is CAWPEGEGYTF. The CDR3 DNA sequence: TGTGCCTGGCCTGAGGGGGAGGGCTACACCTTC.

This chain uses TRBV1 with TRBJ1-5; the table names TRBD1, a call not compared with the DNA. TRBV1 constitutes a pseudogene. The CDR3 extends over 17 amino acids. CDR3 loop: CTSSQTNDRGGNQPQHF. CDR3 nucleotide sequence: TGCACCAGCAGCCAGACTAATGACAGGGGCGGGAATCAGCCCCAGCATTTT.

The V gene is TRBV29-1, the J gene TRBJ2-7; perhaps TRBD2 as D (5 bases). V was clipped by 4 bases and J by 0 bases, with 13 bases between them. The CDR3 runs 14 residues. From germline, CDR1 is SQVTM and CDR2 ANQGSEA. CDR3 sequence reads: CSVGTLARSYEQYF. The DNA for the CDR3 is TGCAGCGTTGGGACTTTGGCGCGCTCCTACGAGCAGTACTTC.

The J gene is TRBJ2-5, the V gene TRBV5-1, with D uncertain. Trimming removed 0 bases at V and 8 bases at J, with 17 bases between. The V gene's germline CDR1 is SGHRS and CDR2 YFSETQ. CDR3 length equals 15 residues. The DNA of the CDR3 is TGCGCCAGCAGCTTGGAAGGCGCGGCTAAGAGAACCCAGTACTTC. The encoded protein is CASSLEGAAKRTQYF. The full variable domain, its missing parts supplied by reference TRBV5-1 and TRBJ2-5, is KAGVTQTPRYLIKTRGQQVTLSCSPISGHRSVSWYQQTPGQGLQFLFEYFSETQRNKGNFPGRFSGRQFSNSRSEMNVSTLELGDSALYLCASSLEGAAKRTQYFGPGTRLLVL.

The chain recombines TRBV5-6 with TRBJ2-7; 7 positions match TRBD1. The CDR3 consists of 16 residues. V was pared by 1 base and J by 4 bases, with 11 bases of the junction left unmatched. Germline V gives CDR1 SGHDT, CDR2 YYEEEE. CDR3 DNA sequence: TGTGCCAGCAGCTTGCCCCCGGGACAGAGCTTTTACGAGCAGTACTTC. This codes for CASSLPPGQSFYEQYF.

The CDR3 reads CASSLGVFGEDGNTIYF. The CDR3 region has the DNA TGTGCCAGCAGCTTAGGCGTTTTTGGGGAGGATGGAAACACCATATATTTT. The chain joins TRBV11-3 to TRBJ1-3, with D uncertain. The CDR3 is made up of 17 amino acids. The V gene's germline CDR1 is SGHNT and CDR2 YENEEA. V was clipped by 1 base and J by 3 bases, with 16 bases between them.

V is TRBV27 and J is TRBJ1-2; D gene uncertain. V was pared by 2 bases and J by 2 bases, with 9 bases between. CDR3 length: 14 residues. Germline V gene lookup returns CDR1 MNHEY and CDR2 SMNVEV (reference sequence). The CDR3 region has the DNA TGTGCCAGCAGTTTAGATCCGGGGAACTATGGCTACACCTTC. This encodes CASSLDPGNYGYTF.

This sequence joins TRBV27 and TRBJ1-5; 8 bases are shared with TRBD1. The CDR3 is 15 amino acids. With V trimmed by 6 bases and J by 4 bases, 8 bases remained unmatched. Germline V gene lookup returns CDR1 MNHEY and CDR2 SMNVEV (reference sequence). CDR3 loop: CASRGVQGGNQPQHF. The CDR3 bases are TGTGCCAGCAGGGGGGTACAGGGGGGAAATCAGCCCCAGCATTTT.

The chain carries TRBV11-2 and TRBJ2-3; TRBD2 agrees at 7 bases. Trimming cost V 3 bases and J 8 bases; bases outside gene matches: 8. Germline assignment: CDR1 SGHAT and CDR2 FQNNGV. This CDR3 has 14 residues. This CDR3 is CASSFTTSSGTQYF. CDR3 DNA: TGTGCCAGCAGCTTCACGACTAGCTCGGGTACGCAGTATTTT.

This chain connects TRBV6-1 to TRBJ2-7; D ambiguous. From germline, CDR1 is MNHNS and CDR2 SASEGT. The CDR3 runs to 13 residues. V was shortened by 4 bases and J by 2 bases, with 9 bases between the two germline ends. Here the CDR3 reads CASSAPLPYEQYF. CDR3 DNA sequence: TGTGCCAGCAGTGCACCACTTCCCTACGAGCAGTACTTC.

This clone is identified as medium-sized from frequency. This chain links TRBV7-9 with TRBJ1-1, with D perhaps matching TRBD1 (5 bases). Looked up from germline, CDR1 is SEHNR and CDR2 is FQNEAQ (reference sequence). The V end lost 5 bases, the J end lost 2 bases, and 12 bases lay between the germline ends. The CDR3 is 14 residues long. CDR3 loop: CASSLTDLNTEAFF. The CDR3 coding sequence is TGTGCCAGCAGCCTGACAGATCTCAACACTGAAGCTTTCTTT.

The chain links TRBV28 to TRBJ2-4; 10 positions agree with TRBD1. Germline loops: CDR1 MDHEN, CDR2 SYDVKM. V shed 3 bases and J 7 bases; nucleotides not matched to a gene: 9. The CDR3 is made up of 16 amino acids. The CDR3 DNA sequence: TGTGCCAGCAGTTTCCTGACAGGGGGCTACGGGAACATTCAGTACTTC. It is translated as CASSFLTGGYGNIQYF.

The CDR3 nucleotides read TGTGCCATCAGGTGGACAGGGCTTAACACTGAAGCTTTCTTT. As protein: CAIRWTGLNTEAFF. This chain links TRBV10-3 with TRBJ1-1; 8 bases agree with TRBD1. The CDR3 totals 14 residues. After removal of 6 bases from V and 2 bases from J, the junction contained 5 bases not matched to a gene. Germline loops: CDR1 ENHRY, CDR2 SYGVKD.

J is TRBJ1-4 and V is TRBV5-1, with TRBD1 identical over 9 bases. CDR1 and CDR2 from the germline V gene are SGHRS and YFSETQ. The CDR3 has 14 amino acids. V dropped 4 bases and J dropped 5; count of bases not matched to a gene: 3. This chain's CDR3 is CASSTGQGNEKLFF. CDR3 sequence (DNA): TGCGCCAGCAGCACGGGACAGGGCAATGAAAAACTGTTTTTT.

The genes are TRBV2 and TRBJ2-2, with 9 bases that match TRBD2. CDR1 is SNHLY and CDR2 is FYNNEI in the germline V gene. The CDR3 extends over 15 amino acids. V trimming: 3 bases; J trimming: 3 bases; junction bases outside the gene matches: 2. CDR3 nucleotide sequence: TGTGCCAGCAGTGAGACTAGCGGATACACCGGGGAGCTGTTTTTT. This gives the protein CASSETSGYTGELFF.

The V call is TRBV19, the J call TRBJ2-7; D possibly corresponds to TRBD1 (5 bases). Trimming removed 3 bases at V and 2 bases at J, with 20 bases between. The CDR3 loop spans 17 amino acids. The germline V gene encodes CDR1 LNHDA and CDR2 SQIVND (reference sequence). Here the CDR3 DNA reads TGTGCCAGTAGTATGGCTTCAGGACATCTTATAGCCTACGAGCAGTACTTC. This codes for CASSMASGHLIAYEQYF.

The gene calls are TRBV5-1 and TRBJ2-2; D is perhaps TRBD1 (6 bases). Germline loops: CDR1 SGHRS, CDR2 YFSETQ. CDR3 length: 16 residues. The germline V and J ends were trimmed by 0 bases and 4 bases, with 13 bases remaining between them. CDR3 sequence: CASSLEGGRATGELFF. CDR3 in DNA: TGCGCCAGCAGCTTGGAAGGGGGACGGGCCACCGGGGAGCTGTTTTTT.

The chain carries TRBV11-1 and TRBJ2-1; weak D call: TRBD1 (5 bases). This CDR3 has 16 residues. The germline CDR1 and CDR2 sequences are SGHAT and FQDESV (reference sequence). V gave up 5 bases and J gave up 8 bases, with 22 bases separating them. The CDR3 loop reads CASSDLLGRVPYEQFF. CDR3 bases: TGTGCCAGCAGCGACTTGCTGGGCAGGGTGCCCTATGAGCAGTTCTTC. The variable domain in full, with the rest retrieved from reference TRBV11-1 and TRBJ2-1, is EAEVAQSPRYKITEKSQAVAFWCDPISGHATLYWYRQILGQGPELLVQFQDESVVDDSQLPKDRFSAERLKGVDSTLKIQPAELGDSAMYLCASSDLLGRVPYEQFFGPGTRLTVL.

The chain carries TRBV28 and TRBJ2-1; 7 bases are a match to TRBD2. This CDR3 has 11 amino acids. V gave up 6 bases and J gave up 9 bases; unmatched junction bases: 2. Per the germline V gene, CDR1 is MDHEN and CDR2 is SYDVKM. CDR3 sequence: CASRLAGEQFF. For the CDR3, the DNA is TGTGCCAGCAGATTAGCGGGTGAGCAGTTCTTC.

V and J are TRBV29-1 and TRBJ2-3; 11 bases are a match to TRBD2. V shed 7 bases, J shed 2 bases, and the junction held 14 bases outside the gene matches. There are 17 residues in the CDR3. Germline loops: CDR1 SQVTM, CDR2 ANQGSEA. DNA for the CDR3: TGCAGCGCATCATTCACTAGCGGGAGTTTCTTCACAGATACGCAGTATTTT. It codes for CSASFTSGSFFTDTQYF.

The chain joins TRBV2 to TRBJ1-1, with 10 bases fitting TRBD1. Looked up from germline, CDR1 is SNHLY and CDR2 is FYNNEI. The CDR3 has 13 amino acids. The junction had 4 bases not matched to a gene; V was cut back by 7 bases and J by 5 bases. The CDR3 nucleotides read TGTGCCAGCACTCTGGACAGGGGGACTGAAGCTTTCTTT. Protein: CASTLDRGTEAFF.